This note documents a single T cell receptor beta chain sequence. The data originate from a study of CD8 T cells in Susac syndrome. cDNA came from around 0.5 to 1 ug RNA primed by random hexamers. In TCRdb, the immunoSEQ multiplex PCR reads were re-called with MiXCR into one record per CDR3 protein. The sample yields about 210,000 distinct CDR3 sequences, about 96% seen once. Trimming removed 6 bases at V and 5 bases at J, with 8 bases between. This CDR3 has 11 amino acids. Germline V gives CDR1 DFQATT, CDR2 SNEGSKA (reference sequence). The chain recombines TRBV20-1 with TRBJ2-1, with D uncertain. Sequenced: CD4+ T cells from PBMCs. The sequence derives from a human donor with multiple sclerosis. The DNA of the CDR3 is TGCAGTGCCAGACAAGACAATGAGCAGTTCTTC. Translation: CSARQDNEQFF.